Below are 20 T cell receptor beta chains sequenced from a single sample in a study of post-analysis software for immune sequencing data. Study-wide findings and caveats: TRBV segments more frequent in patients than in controls numbered about five and included TRBV5-6, TRBV5-1 and TRBV20-1.

These receptors' antigens are unknown. TCR beta cDNA libraries included unique molecular identifiers. Via MiXCR, TCRdb re-called the PCR reads, giving one row per CDR3 protein. Found here are hundreds of thousands of distinct CDR3 sequences, less than 40% of them singletons; the top ten hold 4.5% to 5.5%. The sample taken for sequencing was blood. The receptors here all came from a girl between 5 and 17 years old with multiple sclerosis.

This clonotype has a count of ten or more. The chain has TRBV25-1 and TRBJ1-2, with unresolved D. Germline V gene sequence: CDR1 MGHDK, CDR2 SYGVNS. The CDR3 sequence is 17 residues long. V was cut by 3 bases and J by 0 bases, with 17 bases left in between. CDR3 amino acids: CASSDPFAAATNYGYTF. In nucleotides, the CDR3 is TGTGCCAGCAGTGATCCCTTCGCGGCTGCTACTAACTATGGCTACACCTTC.

The chain links TRBV13 to TRBJ2-4; TRBD1 might be the D (5 bases). Trimming pared 8 bases from V and 5 bases from J, leaving 7 bases between. Germline CDR1 is PRHDT and CDR2 is FYEKMQ (reference sequence). The CDR3 covers 11 residues. Here the CDR3 reads CASLGENIQYF. CDR3 coding DNA: TGTGCCAGCTTAGGGGAAAACATTCAGTACTTC.

This clonotype was recorded many times. The rearrangement joins TRBV7-3 to TRBJ2-1; 7 nucleotides line up with TRBD2. CDR1 and CDR2 (germline): SGHTA, FQGTGA. The CDR3 is made up of 17 amino acids. The ends lost 1 base at V and 2 bases at J; junction bases unmatched: 8. CDR3 DNA: TGTGCCAGCAGCTTAAGGGGCGCGGGAGCCACCTACAATGAGCAGTTCTTC. It yields the protein CASSLRGAGATYNEQFF.

This clonotype was recorded many times. The chain combines TRBV7-9 with TRBJ1-2; 8 positions match TRBD1. The CDR3 sequence is 14 residues long. Germline loops: CDR1 SEHNR, CDR2 FQNEAQ (reference sequence). After removal of 5 bases from V and 8 bases from J, the junction contained 10 bases not matched to a gene. The CDR3 DNA is TGTGCCAGCAGCCCAGACGACAGGGGTGGCGGCTACACCTTC. Protein product: CASSPDDRGGGYTF.

This clonotype was found many times. The chain carries TRBV12-3 or TRBV12-4 and TRBJ1-6; unclear D gene. Trimming shortened V by 5 bases and J by 5 bases, and 13 bases separated the two germline ends. The CDR3 extends over 15 amino acids. This CDR3 reads CASSPPGLNNSPLHF. In DNA, the CDR3 is TGTGCCAGCAGTCCTCCGGGGTTAAATAATTCACCCCTCCACTTT.

This clonotype came up many times. Sequence at one end of the junction differs from germline and may be a read error. This rearrangement joins TRBV7-9 to TRBJ2-3, with TRBD2 matching over 10 bases. The CDR3 has 15 residues. Germline assignment: CDR1 SEHNR and CDR2 FQNEAQ (reference sequence). CDR3 nucleotide sequence: TGTGCCAGCAGTTTAGCGGGGGGAGACACAGATACGCAGTATTTT. Its protein product is CASSLAGGDTDTQYF.

The chain is built from TRBV5-6 and TRBJ2-1; the D is unclear. Germline V gene sequence: CDR1 SGHDT, CDR2 YYEEEE. The CDR3 runs 12 residues. The V end was cut by 1 base, the J end by 5 bases, with 4 bases between. The CDR3 nucleotides read TGTGCCAGCAGCTTGCCTGACAATGAGCAGTTCTTC. The encoded protein is CASSLPDNEQFF.

DNA for the CDR3: TGTGCCAGCAGCCTACTAGCGGGGGTGCTTAACACCGGGGAGCTGTTTTTT. This sequence encodes CASSLLAGVLNTGELFF. The chain carries TRBV9 and TRBJ2-2; 11 nucleotides line up with TRBD2. CDR1 SGDLS and CDR2 YYNGEE come from the germline V gene. The V gene end was trimmed by 4 bases and the J gene end by 2 bases; junction bases not matched to a gene: 7. This CDR3 has 17 residues.

The table lists this clonotype with many counts. This rearrangement joins TRBV29-1 to TRBJ2-5; 8 nucleotides agree with TRBD1. Germline loops: CDR1 SQVTM, CDR2 ANQGSEA. J gave up 4 bases and V 8 bases, and 12 bases lay outside the gene matches. CDR3 length: 14 amino acids. In DNA form, the CDR3 reads TGCAGCTCCCTGGGGCAGGGGGCGGGAGAGACCCAGTACTTC. This sequence encodes CSSLGQGAGETQYF.

This clonotype was found many times. V and J are TRBV4-1 and TRBJ1-2, with 8 bases lining up with TRBD1. The ends lost 1 base at V and 0 bases at J; junction bases unmatched: 4. The CDR3 length is 16 residues. CDR1 is MGHRA, CDR2 YSYEKL, per germline. For the CDR3, the DNA is TGCGCCAGCAGCCAAGCTGGACAGGGAGCTAACTATGGCTACACCTTC. This codes for CASSQAGQGANYGYTF.

The V call is TRBV15, the J call TRBJ1-5; possible D gene TRBD1, 5 bases. Trimming took off 9 bases at V and 8 bases at J, with 26 bases between the two ends. Germline values: CDR1 LNHNV, CDR2 YYDKDF (reference sequence). This CDR3 has 16 amino acids. The chain's CDR3 is CATGGTDRGVEEPQHF. The CDR3 bases are TGTGCCACGGGGGGGACGGACCGCGGGGTAGAAGAGCCCCAGCATTTT.

V gene TRBV4-1 combines with J gene TRBJ2-7; D might be TRBD1 (5 bases). CDR1 is MGHRA and CDR2 is YSYEKL in the germline V gene. Trimming shortened V by 4 bases and J by 7 bases, and 17 bases separated the two germline ends. CDR3 length equals 14 residues. The CDR3 DNA reads TGCGCCAGCAGCCCCGCCCTGGGGCGGTATGAGCAGTACTTC. Its protein product is CASSPALGRYEQYF.

A remark on this clonotype: This clone may be a read error of a much larger clone one base away. In this CDR3 the conserved last residue, phenylalanine or tryptophan, is missing, so a read error is likely. The chain couples TRBV12-3 or TRBV12-4 to TRBJ1-1, with D maybe TRBD1 (5 bases). The CDR3 length is 14 residues. Trimming removed 3 bases at V and 8 bases at J, with 16 bases between. The CDR3 spells CASSFLQGASEAFL. As DNA, the CDR3 is TGTGCCAGCAGTTTTCTCCAGGGAGCTTCAGAAGCTTTCTTG.

This chain links TRBV20-1 with TRBJ1-6, with D tentatively TRBD1 (5 bases). CDR3 length: 16 amino acids. V lost 1 base and J 0 bases, leaving 10 bases between the germline ends. The germline gives CDR1 DFQATT, CDR2 SNEGSKA (reference sequence). The CDR3 region has the DNA TGCAGTGCTAGAGTGCGGGGGAGCTCCTATAATTCACCCCTCCACTTT. It codes for CSARVRGSSYNSPLHF.

This clonotype was detected many times. V and J are TRBV5-1 and TRBJ2-5; 7 nucleotides match TRBD1. The junction had 6 bases not matched to a gene; V was cut back by 6 bases and J by 4 bases. CDR1 and CDR2 from the germline V gene are SGHRS and YFSETQ. The length of the CDR3 is 13 residues. In nucleotides, the CDR3 is TGCGCCAGCAAAGGACAGGATAGAGAGACCCAGTACTTC. Translating gives CASKGQDRETQYF. Based on the CDR3 plus reference TRBV5-1 and TRBJ2-5, the full variable domain is KAGVTQTPRYLIKTRGQQVTLSCSPISGHRSVSWYQQTPGQGLQFLFEYFSETQRNKGNFPGRFSGRQFSNSRSEMNVSTLELGDSALYLCASKGQDRETQYFGPGTRLLVL.

This clonotype has only one observation. This may be a read error, as it is one base from a much larger clone. V is TRBV5-1 and J is TRBJ1-5; tentatively, D is TRBD1 (5 bases). This CDR3 spans 13 amino acids. Per the germline V gene, CDR1 is SGHRS and CDR2 is YFSETQ. V was trimmed by 7 bases and J by 6 bases, leaving 14 bases between them. CDR3 nucleotides: TGCGCCAGCGGGTGGGACGAAGGTCAGCCCCAGCATTTT. Its protein product is CASGWDEGQPQHF. The whole variable domain, remainder taken from reference TRBV5-1 and TRBJ1-5, is KAGVTQTPRYLIKTRGQQVTLSCSPISGHRSVSWYQQTPGQGLQFLFEYFSETQRNKGNFPGRFSGRQFSNSRSEMNVSTLELGDSALYLCASGWDEGQPQHFGDGTRLSIL.

This sequence joins TRBV12-3 or TRBV12-4 and TRBJ2-7; no clear D gene. Near its end, the DNA agrees better with TRBJ2-5, so the J call may be wrong. CDR3 size: 16 residues. The CDR3 DNA reads TGTGCCAGCAGTTTCATGGCGGAAGCGCTTCGTCAGACCCAGTACTTC. Its translation is CASSFMAEALRQTQYF.

This clonotype showed up just once. This chain connects TRBV7-2 to TRBJ2-2; D not resolved. Trimming left V 1 base short and J 5 bases short, with 17 bases between. The CDR3 has 17 residues. CDR1 is SGHTA, CDR2 FQGNSA, per germline. CDR3 sequence: CASSLELVSLGTGELFF. Written as DNA, the CDR3 is TGTGCCAGCAGCTTAGAGTTGGTTTCCTTGGGGACCGGGGAGCTGTTTTTT.

This clonotype came up many times. The rearrangement links TRBV20-1 to TRBJ1-2; D uncertain. The ends were cut back, 3 bases at V and 6 bases at J, with 14 bases in the middle. From germline, CDR1 is DFQATT and CDR2 SNEGSKA (reference sequence). The CDR3 is 13 amino acids. The CDR3 loop is CSARRQEDHGYTF. DNA for the CDR3: TGCAGTGCTAGGCGGCAGGAGGACCATGGCTACACCTTC.

This clonotype showed up many times. One end of the junction varies from germline; a read error may be responsible. This chain connects TRBV7-9 to TRBJ1-2, with TRBD1 as a possible D gene (5 bases). CDR3 length equals 18 residues. Germline CDR1 reads SEHNR; CDR2 reads FQNEAQ (reference sequence). The CDR3 protein is CASSLAGGPGQDRYGYTF. CDR3 in DNA: TGTGCCAGCAGTTTAGCTGGGGGTCCAGGGCAAGATCGCTATGGCTACACCTTC.